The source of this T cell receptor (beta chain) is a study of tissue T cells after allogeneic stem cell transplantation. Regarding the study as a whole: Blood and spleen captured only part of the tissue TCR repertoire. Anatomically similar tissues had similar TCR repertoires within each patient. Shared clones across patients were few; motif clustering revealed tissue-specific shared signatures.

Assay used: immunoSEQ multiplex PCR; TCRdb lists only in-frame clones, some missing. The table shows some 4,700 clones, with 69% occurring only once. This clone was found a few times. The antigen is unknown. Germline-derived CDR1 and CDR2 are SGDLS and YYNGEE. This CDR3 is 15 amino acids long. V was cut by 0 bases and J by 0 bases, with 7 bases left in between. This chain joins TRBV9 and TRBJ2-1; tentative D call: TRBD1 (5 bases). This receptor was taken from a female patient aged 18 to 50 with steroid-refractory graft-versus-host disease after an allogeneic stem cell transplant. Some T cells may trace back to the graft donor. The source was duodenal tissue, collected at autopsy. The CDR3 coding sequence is TGTGCCAGCAGCGTAGTTACAGGCTCCTACAATGAGCAGTTCTTC. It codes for CASSVVTGSYNEQFF.